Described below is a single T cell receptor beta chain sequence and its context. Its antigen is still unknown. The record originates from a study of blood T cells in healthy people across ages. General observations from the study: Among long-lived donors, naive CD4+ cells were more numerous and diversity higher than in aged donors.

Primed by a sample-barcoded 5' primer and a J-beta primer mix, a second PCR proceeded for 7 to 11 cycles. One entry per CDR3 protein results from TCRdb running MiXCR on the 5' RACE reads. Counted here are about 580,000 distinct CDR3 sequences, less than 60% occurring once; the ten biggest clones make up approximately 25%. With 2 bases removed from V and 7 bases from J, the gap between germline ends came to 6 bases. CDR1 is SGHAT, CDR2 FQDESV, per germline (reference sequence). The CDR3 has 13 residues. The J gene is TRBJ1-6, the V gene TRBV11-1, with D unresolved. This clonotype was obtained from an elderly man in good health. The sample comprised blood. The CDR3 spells CASSLRGNSPLHF. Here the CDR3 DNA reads TGTGCCAGCAGCTTAAGAGGGAATTCACCCCTCCACTTT.